This T cell receptor beta chain was profiled in a study of CXCR3 chemokines and chemotherapy response in bladder cancer (dated by TCRdb to the early 2020s). Study-wide context: The study examined whether intratumoral CXCR3 chemokine system activity predicted chemotherapy response in human bladder cancer.

Preparation of the library involved PCR. The sequencing machine was an Illumina HiSeq 2500. TCRdb applied fastp at Q25 and MiXCR to the public reads, then kept only in-frame beta chains. Rows are unified per CDR3 protein, each entry keeping the most common DNA and genes. The sample data list more than 4,500 distinct CDR3 sequences, and around 14% of these were observed just once. The ten largest clones capture roughly 11% of the sample. The germline V gene (reference sequence) sets CDR1 to LNHNV and CDR2 to YYDKDF. V is shortened by 6 bases, J by 4 bases, and the region joining them spans 27 bases. Including cysteine and phenylalanine, the CDR3 has 18 amino acids. Just the 54-base CDR3 DNA is kept, in frame starting at base 1. Ten or more counts support this clonotype. Which antigen it targets is not known. No qualities accompany the bases; no much larger clone lies one base away.

The chain links TRBV15 with TRBJ1-2; there is no confident call for the D gene. The sample here was taken from a patient whose treatment included neoadjuvant chemotherapy. The TCR sequence derives from a human donor with bladder cancer that responded to neoadjuvant chemotherapy. The CDR3 region has the sequence CATRGGGNSITPIYGYTF. The DNA reads TGTGCCACCAGGGGTGGAGGGAACTCAATAACTCCCATCTATGGCTACACCTTC.